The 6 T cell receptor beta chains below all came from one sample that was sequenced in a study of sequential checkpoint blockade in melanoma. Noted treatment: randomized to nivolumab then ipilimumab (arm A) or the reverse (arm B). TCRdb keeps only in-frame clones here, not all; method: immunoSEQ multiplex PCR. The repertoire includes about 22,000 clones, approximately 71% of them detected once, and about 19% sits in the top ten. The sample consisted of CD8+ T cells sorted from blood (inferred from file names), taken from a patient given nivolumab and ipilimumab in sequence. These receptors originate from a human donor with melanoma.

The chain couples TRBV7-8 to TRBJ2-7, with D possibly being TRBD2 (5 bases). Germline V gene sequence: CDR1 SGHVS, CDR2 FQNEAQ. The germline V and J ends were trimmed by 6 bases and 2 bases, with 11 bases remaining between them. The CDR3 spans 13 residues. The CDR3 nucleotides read TGTGCCAGCAGGACTACCGGGACCTACGAGCAGTACTTC. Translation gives CASRTTGTYEQYF.

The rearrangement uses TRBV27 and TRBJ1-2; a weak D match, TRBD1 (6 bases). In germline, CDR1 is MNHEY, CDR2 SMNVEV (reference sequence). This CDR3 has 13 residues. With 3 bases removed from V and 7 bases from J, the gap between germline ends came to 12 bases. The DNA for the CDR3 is TGTGCCAGCAGTTTTACAGGGCCAGGTGGCTACACCTTC. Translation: CASSFTGPGGYTF.

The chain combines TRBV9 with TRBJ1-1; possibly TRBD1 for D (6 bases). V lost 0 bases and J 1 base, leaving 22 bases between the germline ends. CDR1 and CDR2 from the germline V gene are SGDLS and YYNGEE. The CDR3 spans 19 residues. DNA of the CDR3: TGTGCCAGCAGCGTAGCCCGGGCGGTGCCGGGGGGCCCGAACACTGAAGCTTTCTTT. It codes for CASSVARAVPGGPNTEAFF.

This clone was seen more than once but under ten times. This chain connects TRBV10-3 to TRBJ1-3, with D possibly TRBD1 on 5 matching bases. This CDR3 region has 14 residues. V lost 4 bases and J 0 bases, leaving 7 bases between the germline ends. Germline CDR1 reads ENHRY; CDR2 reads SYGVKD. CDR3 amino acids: CAISVGGSGNTIYF. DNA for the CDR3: TGTGCCATCAGTGTGGGGGGCTCTGGAAACACCATATATTTT.

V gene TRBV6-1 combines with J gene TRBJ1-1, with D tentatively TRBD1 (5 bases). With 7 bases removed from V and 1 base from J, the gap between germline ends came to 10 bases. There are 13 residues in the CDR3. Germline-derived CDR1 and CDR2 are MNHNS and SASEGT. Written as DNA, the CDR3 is TGTGCCAGCATGGGGGAGGGGAACACTGAAGCTTTCTTT. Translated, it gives CASMGEGNTEAFF.

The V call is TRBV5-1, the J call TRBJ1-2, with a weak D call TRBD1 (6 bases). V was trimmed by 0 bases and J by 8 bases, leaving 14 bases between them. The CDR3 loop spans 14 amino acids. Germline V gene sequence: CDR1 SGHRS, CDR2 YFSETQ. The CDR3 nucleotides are TGCGCCAGCAGCTTGGGATACGGACAGAGAGGCTACACCTTC. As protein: CASSLGYGQRGYTF.